These T cell receptor beta chains were read from a single sample in a study of blood T cell repertoires in COVID-19. Clones were read by immunoSEQ multiplex PCR, and TCRdb kept only the in-frame ones, dropping some. The table lists a few hundred thousand clones, around 87% of them singletons. Specimen: peripheral blood. These receptors all come from a man in his late teens or twenties with active or convalescent COVID-19. Both conserved end residues are part of each CDR3. Fields, in order: D gene, J gene, V gene, clone size, CDR3 DNA, CDR3 protein. A D gene is named only where the DNA matches it firmly. Clone size appears in some rows only: once, few, many, or a class for an expanded clone.

-	TRBJ2-7	TRBV28	-	TGTGCCAGCAGTTTTAATTCCTTCGAGCAGTACTTC	CASSFNSFEQYF
-	TRBJ1-5	TRBV6-5	few	TGTGCCAGCAGTTACTCGTCAGTCGTCAATCAGCCCCAGCATTTT	CASSYSSVVNQPQHF
TRBD2	TRBJ2-3	TRBV27	-	TGTGCCAGCAGTTTCCTATTAGCGGGAGGTGGCACAGATACGCAGTATTTT	CASSFLLAGGGTDTQYF
-	TRBJ1-5	TRBV12-3/TRBV12-4	-	TGTGCCAGCACCCGACAGGTCAATCAGCCCCAGCATTTT	CASTRQVNQPQHF
-	TRBJ1-4	TRBV28	-	TGTGCCAGCAGTTTTGGGGGGGGTAAAAGAAAACTGTTTTTT	CASSFGGGKRKLFF
-	TRBJ2-7	TRBV15	-	TGTGCCACCAGCAGAGACAGGGTATACGAGCAGTACTTC	CATSRDRVYEQYF
TRBD1	TRBJ2-1	TRBV6-5	-	TGTGCCAGCACCACAGGGGGGAGTGAGCAGTTCTTC	CASTTGGSEQFF
TRBD2	TRBJ2-1	TRBV4-1	once	TGCGCCAGCAGCCAAGGCCGGCGGGGGGCCATGATAGGCGAGCAGTTCTTC	CASSQGRRGAMIGEQFF
-	TRBJ1-3	TRBV6-5	-	TGTGCCAGCAGTCCCCAGGGGAGAGCTGGAAACACCATATATTTT	CASSPQGRAGNTIYF
TRBD1	TRBJ2-3	TRBV6-5	-	TGTGCCAGCAGTCTAGACAGGGGGGGCACAGATACGCAGTATTTT	CASSLDRGGTDTQYF
-	TRBJ1-2	TRBV6-6	few	TGTGCCAGCAGTGCACAGCACCCCCCCTATGGCTACACCTTC	CASSAQHPPYGYTF
TRBD2	TRBJ2-3	TRBV6-5	-	TGTGCCAGCAGTTACTCTTGGGGGGGGGCAGATACGCAGTATTTT	CASSYSWGGADTQYF
TRBD2	TRBJ2-2	TRBV7-2	-	TGTGCCACAAAGGGAGGGCTCCCGAACACCGGGGAGCTGTTTTTT	CATKGGLPNTGELFF
-	TRBJ1-5	TRBV6-5	-	TGTGCCAGCGAGACGCGGGTAGGGAGTGGTCAGCCCCAGCATTTT	CASETRVGSGQPQHF
TRBD1	TRBJ1-3	TRBV6-5	-	TGTGCCAGCAGTTATGGGGACAGCAGAAACACCATATATTTT	CASSYGDSRNTIYF
TRBD2	TRBJ2-5	TRBV5-6	-	TGTGCCAGCCTCGTGGCTAGCGGGAACCAAGAGACCCAGTACTTC	CASLVASGNQETQYF
TRBD1	TRBJ2-1	TRBV27	once	TGTGCCACCCTAGTACCGGGACAGCCTTATAATGAGCAGTTCTTC	CATLVPGQPYNEQFF
TRBD1	TRBJ2-1	TRBV19	-	TGTGCCAGTATCCCGGGACAGGGGGATTCCAATGAGCAGTTCTTC	CASIPGQGDSNEQFF
-	TRBJ1-1	TRBV19	-	TGTGCCAGTAGCTTTACCACTAAAGCTTTCTTT	CASSFTTKAFF
-	TRBJ1-6	TRBV13	-	TGTGCCAGCAGTCGAAAAACAGCCCTCTTCTCACCCCTCCACTTT	CASSRKTALFSPLHF
TRBD1	TRBJ2-5	TRBV11-1	once	TGTGCCAGCAGCTCGGGACAGGGGGGGCAAGAGACCCAGTACTTC	CASSSGQGGQETQYF
TRBD1	TRBJ2-5	TRBV5-4	-	TGTGCCAGCAGCCCGGGACAGCAAGAGACCCAGTACTTC	CASSPGQQETQYF
-	TRBJ1-2	TRBV19	-	TGTGCCAGTACATCGGGTCCGGATGGCTACACCTTC	CASTSGPDGYTF
TRBD2	TRBJ2-1	TRBV7-6	-	TGTGCCAGCAGAGTCGGGACTAGCGGGCAACAGTTCTTC	CASRVGTSGQQFF
TRBD2	TRBJ2-3	TRBV4-3	-	TGCGCCAGCAGCCATATGAGAGGGACTAGCGGGATAGATACGCAGTATTTT	CASSHMRGTSGIDTQYF
TRBD2	TRBJ2-5	TRBV11-2	-	TGTGCCAGCAGCTCCCAAGCGGGGGGAAACCAAGAGACCCAGTACTTC	CASSSQAGGNQETQYF
TRBD1	TRBJ2-7	TRBV12-3/TRBV12-4	-	TGTGCCAGCAGTTCACAGGGGTACGAGCAGTACTTC	CASSSQGYEQYF